This T cell receptor beta chain was sequenced during a study of cytomegalovirus exposure and HLA in healthy donors. Whole-study findings and limits: Later analysis revealed greater clonal expansion in HLA-associated TCR beta chains than in equally common others.

A word on this clone: The antigen is undetermined.

It was with 60 Vbeta and 13 Jbeta primers that the PCR ran. The protocol was immunoSEQ multiplex PCR, while the TCRdb copy is restricted to in-frame clones and leaves out a portion. This table holds about 160,000 clones, 70% to 80% found once. Germline-derived CDR1 and CDR2 are SGHTA and FQGTGA. V shed 4 bases, J shed 7 bases, and the junction held 8 bases outside the gene matches. The CDR3 is 15 amino acids. The J gene is TRBJ2-1, the V gene TRBV7-3, with 9 bases lining up with TRBD2. The TCR sequence derives from a human donor in good health. Sequences were obtained from PBMCs. Here the CDR3 reads CASSSLAGLENEQFF. The CDR3 nucleotides read TGTGCCAGCAGCTCCCTAGCGGGGCTAGAGAATGAGCAGTTCTTC.